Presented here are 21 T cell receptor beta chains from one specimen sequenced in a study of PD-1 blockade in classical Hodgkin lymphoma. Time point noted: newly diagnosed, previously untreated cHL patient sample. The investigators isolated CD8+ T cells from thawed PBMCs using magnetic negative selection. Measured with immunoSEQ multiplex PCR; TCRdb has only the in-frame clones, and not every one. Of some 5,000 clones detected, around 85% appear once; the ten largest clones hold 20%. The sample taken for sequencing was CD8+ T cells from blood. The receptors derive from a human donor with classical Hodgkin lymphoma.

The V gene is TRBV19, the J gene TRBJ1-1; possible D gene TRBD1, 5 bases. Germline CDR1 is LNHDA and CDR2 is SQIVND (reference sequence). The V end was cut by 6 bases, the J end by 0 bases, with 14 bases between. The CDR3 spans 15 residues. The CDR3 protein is CASSDKDSLNTEAFF. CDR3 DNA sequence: TGTGCCAGTAGCGATAAAGACAGCCTGAACACTGAAGCTTTCTTT.

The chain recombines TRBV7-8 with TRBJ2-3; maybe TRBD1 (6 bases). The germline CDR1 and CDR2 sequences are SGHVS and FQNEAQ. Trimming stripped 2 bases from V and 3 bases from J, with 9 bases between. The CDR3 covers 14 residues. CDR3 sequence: CASSLLGTTDTQYF. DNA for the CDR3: TGTGCCAGCAGCTTACTGGGGACAACAGATACGCAGTATTTT.

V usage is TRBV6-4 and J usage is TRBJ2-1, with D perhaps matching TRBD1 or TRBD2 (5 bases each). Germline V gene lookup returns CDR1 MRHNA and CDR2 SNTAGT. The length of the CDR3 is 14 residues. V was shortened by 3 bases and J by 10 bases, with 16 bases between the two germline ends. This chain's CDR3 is CASSEGDGTGEQFF. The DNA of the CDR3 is TGTGCCAGCAGTGAAGGGGACGGCACCGGGGAGCAGTTCTTC.

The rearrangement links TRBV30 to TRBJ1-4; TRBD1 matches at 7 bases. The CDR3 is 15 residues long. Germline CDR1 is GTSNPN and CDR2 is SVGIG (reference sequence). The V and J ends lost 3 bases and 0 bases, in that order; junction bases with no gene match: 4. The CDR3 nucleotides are TGTGCCTGGAGAGCCGGGACAGCAACTAATGAAAAACTGTTTTTT. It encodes CAWRAGTATNEKLFF.

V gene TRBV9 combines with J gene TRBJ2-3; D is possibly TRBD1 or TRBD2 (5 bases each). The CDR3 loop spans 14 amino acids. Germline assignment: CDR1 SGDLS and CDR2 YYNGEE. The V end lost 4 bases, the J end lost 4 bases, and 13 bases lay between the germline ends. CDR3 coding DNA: TGTGCCAGCAGCCCCTGGGACGTTGCAGATACGCAGTATTTT. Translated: CASSPWDVADTQYF.

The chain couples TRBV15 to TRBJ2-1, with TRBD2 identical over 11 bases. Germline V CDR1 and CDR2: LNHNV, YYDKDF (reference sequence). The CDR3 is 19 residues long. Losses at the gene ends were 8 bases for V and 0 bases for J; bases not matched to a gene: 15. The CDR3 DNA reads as TGTGCCACCCGACAATGGCTAGCGGGAGGACAGGACTCCTACAATGAGCAGTTCTTC. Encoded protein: CATRQWLAGGQDSYNEQFF.

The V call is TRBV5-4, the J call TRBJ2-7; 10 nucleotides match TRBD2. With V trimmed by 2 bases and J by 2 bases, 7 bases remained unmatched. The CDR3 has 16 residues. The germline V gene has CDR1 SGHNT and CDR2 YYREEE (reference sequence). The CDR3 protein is CASSLEASGSPYEQYF. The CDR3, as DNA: TGTGCCAGCAGCTTAGAGGCTAGCGGGAGTCCCTACGAGCAGTACTTC. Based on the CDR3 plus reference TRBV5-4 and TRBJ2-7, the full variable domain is ETGVTQSPTHLIKTRGQQVTLRCSSQSGHNTVSWYQQALGQGPQFIFQYYREEENGRGNFPPRFSGLQFPNYSSELNVNALELDDSALYLCASSLEASGSPYEQYFGPGTRLTVT.

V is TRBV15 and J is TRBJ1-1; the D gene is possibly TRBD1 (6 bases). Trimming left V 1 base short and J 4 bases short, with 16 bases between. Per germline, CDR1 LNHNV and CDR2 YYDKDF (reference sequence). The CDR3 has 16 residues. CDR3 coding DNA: TGTGCCACCAGCAGAGCCCCGACAGGACCAACCACTGAAGCTTTCTTT. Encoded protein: CATSRAPTGPTTEAFF.

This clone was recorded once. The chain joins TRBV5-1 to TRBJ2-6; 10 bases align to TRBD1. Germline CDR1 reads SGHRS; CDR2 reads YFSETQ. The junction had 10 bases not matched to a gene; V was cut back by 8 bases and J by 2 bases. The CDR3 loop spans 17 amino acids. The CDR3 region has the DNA TGCGCCAGTCGACAGGGGGCGTCGGTTACTGGGGCCAACGTCCTGACTTTC. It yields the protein CASRQGASVTGANVLTF.

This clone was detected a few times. CDR3 in amino acids: CASSPPEFYEQYF. CDR3 nucleotide sequence: TGTGCCAGCAGCCCCCCGGAGTTCTACGAGCAGTACTTC. The chain employs TRBV7-9 and TRBJ2-7; D unresolved. This CDR3 has 13 residues. The V end lost 5 bases, the J end lost 3 bases, and 11 bases lay between the germline ends. Germline CDR1 is SEHNR and CDR2 is FQNEAQ (reference sequence).

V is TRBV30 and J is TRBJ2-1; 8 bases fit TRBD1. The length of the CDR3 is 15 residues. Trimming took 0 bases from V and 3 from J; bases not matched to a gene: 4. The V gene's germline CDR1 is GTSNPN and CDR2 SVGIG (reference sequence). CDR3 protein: CAWSVLDRDYNEQFF. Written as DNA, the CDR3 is TGTGCCTGGAGTGTATTGGACAGGGACTACAATGAGCAGTTCTTC.

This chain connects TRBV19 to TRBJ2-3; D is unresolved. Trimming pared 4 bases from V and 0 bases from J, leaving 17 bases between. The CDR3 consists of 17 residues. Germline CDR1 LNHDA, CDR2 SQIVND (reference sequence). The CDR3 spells CASSTRHDLMSTDTQYF. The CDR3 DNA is TGTGCCAGTAGTACGAGACACGACCTTATGAGCACAGATACGCAGTATTTT.

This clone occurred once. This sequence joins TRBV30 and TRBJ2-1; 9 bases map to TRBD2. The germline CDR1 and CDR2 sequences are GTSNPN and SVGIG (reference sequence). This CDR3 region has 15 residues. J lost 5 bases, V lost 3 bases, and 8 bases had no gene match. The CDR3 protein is CAWSKLAGADNEQFF. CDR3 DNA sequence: TGTGCCTGGAGCAAACTAGCGGGCGCCGACAATGAGCAGTTCTTC.

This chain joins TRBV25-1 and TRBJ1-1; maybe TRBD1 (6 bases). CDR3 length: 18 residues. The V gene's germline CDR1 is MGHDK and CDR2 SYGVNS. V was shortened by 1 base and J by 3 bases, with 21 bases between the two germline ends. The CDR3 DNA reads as TGTGCCAGCAGTGAATTTCCTAGGCAGGGGACCGGAGACACTGAAGCTTTCTTT. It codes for CASSEFPRQGTGDTEAFF.

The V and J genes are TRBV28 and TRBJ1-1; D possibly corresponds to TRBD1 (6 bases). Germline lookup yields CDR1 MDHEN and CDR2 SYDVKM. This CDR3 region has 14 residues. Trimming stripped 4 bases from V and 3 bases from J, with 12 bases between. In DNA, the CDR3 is TGTGCCAGCAGTTACCAGGGGCTCTACACTGAAGCTTTCTTT. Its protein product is CASSYQGLYTEAFF. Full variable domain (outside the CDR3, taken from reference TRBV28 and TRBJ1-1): DVKVTQSSRYLVKRTGEKVFLECVQDMDHENMFWYRQDPGLGLRLIYFSYDVKMKEKGDIPEGYSVSREKKERFSLILESASTNQTSMYLCASSYQGLYTEAFFGQGTRLTVV.

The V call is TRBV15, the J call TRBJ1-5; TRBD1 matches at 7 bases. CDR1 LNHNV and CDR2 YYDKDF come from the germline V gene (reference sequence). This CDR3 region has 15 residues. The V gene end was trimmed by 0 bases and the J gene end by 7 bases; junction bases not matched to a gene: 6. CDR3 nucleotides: TGTGCCACCAGCAGAGACAGGGGGGTCGGGCAGCCCCAGCATTTT. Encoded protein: CATSRDRGVGQPQHF.

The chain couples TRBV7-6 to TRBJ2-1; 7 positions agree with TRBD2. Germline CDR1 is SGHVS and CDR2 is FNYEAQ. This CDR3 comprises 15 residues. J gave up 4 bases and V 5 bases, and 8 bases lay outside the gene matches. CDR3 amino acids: CASSASGARYNEQFF. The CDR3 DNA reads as TGTGCCAGCAGCGCCAGCGGGGCCAGATACAATGAGCAGTTCTTC. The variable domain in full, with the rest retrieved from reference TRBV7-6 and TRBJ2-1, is GAGVSQSPRYKVTKRGQDVALRCDPISGHVSLYWYRQALGQGPEFLTYFNYEAQQDKSGLPNDRFSAERPEGSISTLTIQRTEQRDSAMYRCASSASGARYNEQFFGPGTRLTVL.

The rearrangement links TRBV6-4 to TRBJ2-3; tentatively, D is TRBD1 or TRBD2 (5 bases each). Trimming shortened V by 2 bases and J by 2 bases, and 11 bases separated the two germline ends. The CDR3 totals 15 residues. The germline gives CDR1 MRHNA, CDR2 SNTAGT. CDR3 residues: CASSDLGRVTDTQYF. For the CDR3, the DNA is TGTGCCAGCAGTGACCTGGGACGAGTCACAGATACGCAGTATTTT.

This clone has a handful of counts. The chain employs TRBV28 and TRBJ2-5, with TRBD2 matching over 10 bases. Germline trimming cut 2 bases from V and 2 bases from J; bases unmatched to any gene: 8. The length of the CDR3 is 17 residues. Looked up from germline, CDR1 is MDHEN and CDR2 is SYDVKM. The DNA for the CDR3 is TGTGCCAGCAGTTTAACGGCTAGCGGGAGAATACAAGAGACCCAGTACTTC. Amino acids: CASSLTASGRIQETQYF.

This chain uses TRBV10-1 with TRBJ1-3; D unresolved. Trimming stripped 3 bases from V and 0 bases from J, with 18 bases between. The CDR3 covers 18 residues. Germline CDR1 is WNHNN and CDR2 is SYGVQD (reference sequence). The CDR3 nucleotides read TGCGCCAGCAGTGATGTAGCGGGCCGGGGATCCTCTGGAAACACCATATATTTT. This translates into CASSDVAGRGSSGNTIYF.

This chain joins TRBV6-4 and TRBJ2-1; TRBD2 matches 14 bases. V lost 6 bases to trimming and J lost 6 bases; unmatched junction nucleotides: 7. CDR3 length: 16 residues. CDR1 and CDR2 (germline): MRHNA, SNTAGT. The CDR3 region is CASSPLGTSGGNEQFF. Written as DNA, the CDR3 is TGTGCCAGCAGCCCTCTAGGGACTAGCGGGGGCAATGAGCAGTTCTTC.